This T cell receptor (beta chain) was retrieved from a study of OX40 agonist ivuxolimab in advanced cancers. Study-level information: Dose-escalation patients' cancers were hepatocellular carcinoma, melanoma, renal cell or head and neck cancer. Males comprised about 78% of the group, whose mean age was about 60 years (range roughly 20 to 85).

About this clone: The antigen is not known.

General observations from the study: Partial responders at 0.1-3.0 mg/kg had among the lowest clonal expansion. The specificity for antigen of the expanded peripheral T cells was not determined.

The CDR3 length is 10 residues. V lost 8 bases to trimming and J lost 5 bases, with 3 bases between them. Looked up from germline, CDR1 is KGHSH and CDR2 is LQKENI. Method: immunoSEQ multiplex PCR; TCRdb's copy keeps in-frame clones and lacks some. The table lists over 75,000 clones, 91% of them singletons, with approximately 9.3% in the top ten. The TCR originated in an adult with an advanced solid tumor such as melanoma, head and neck, liver or kidney cancer. The rearrangement links TRBV18 to TRBJ2-2; D call uncertain. The sample here was CD4+ or CD8+ T cells sorted from blood, taken in a trial of the OX40 agonist ivuxolimab. Written as DNA, the CDR3 is TGTGCCAGCAGGACCGGGGAGCTGTTTTTT. This gives the protein CASRTGELFF.